Listed below are T cell receptor beta chains from one sample, sequenced in a study of shared clonotypes between healthy human individuals. Produced via immunoSEQ multiplex PCR; TCRdb's table is partial and in-frame only. The sample includes about 2.4 million clones, 93% seen only once; the top ten take about 0.34%. The sample consisted of naive CD4+ T cells from PBMCs. All receptors derive from a man younger than 35 in good health. Some clones in this sample may be carry-over from other donors' samples. Both conserved end residues are part of each CDR3. The order of the fields is D gene, CDR3 length, clone size, J gene, V gene, CDR3 DNA, CDR3 protein. The D gene is left open where the match is weak. Part of the rows lack a size; the others show once, few, many or a class for expanded clones.

d_gene: NA; len: 13; abundance: NA; j_gene: TRBJ2-1; v_gene: TRBV10-3; CDR3nt: TGTGCAACGTGGGGTCCCCCGGGGGATGAGCAGTTCTTC; CDR3aa: CATWGPPGDEQFF
d_gene: NA; len: 15; abundance: NA; j_gene: TRBJ1-2; v_gene: TRBV19; CDR3nt: TGTGCCAGTAGTATAGATGAGGGGAAGGCCAATGGCTACACCTTC; CDR3aa: CASSIDEGKANGYTF
d_gene: NA; len: 17; abundance: NA; j_gene: TRBJ1-5; v_gene: TRBV6-1; CDR3nt: TGTGCCAGCAGTGGGCCCGGCCGTAGGGGGTTCGGCCAGCCCCAGCATTTT; CDR3aa: CASSGPGRRGFGQPQHF
d_gene: TRBD2; len: 17; abundance: NA; j_gene: TRBJ2-2; v_gene: TRBV5-1; CDR3nt: TGCGCCAGCAGCTTGTTCACTAGCGGGAGAACGGACGGGGAGCTGTTTTTT; CDR3aa: CASSLFTSGRTDGELFF
d_gene: NA; len: 13; abundance: few; j_gene: TRBJ1-2; v_gene: TRBV7-9; CDR3nt: TGTGCCAGCAGCTTAGGCACCAACTATGGCTACACCTTC; CDR3aa: CASSLGTNYGYTF
d_gene: NA; len: 13; abundance: NA; j_gene: TRBJ1-1; v_gene: TRBV2; CDR3nt: TGTGCCAGCACTACGACAGCCCTCACTGAAGCTTTCTTT; CDR3aa: CASTTTALTEAFF
d_gene: NA; len: 11; abundance: NA; j_gene: TRBJ1-2; v_gene: TRBV2; CDR3nt: TGTGCCAGCAGTGAAGCGGGTGGCTACACCTTC; CDR3aa: CASSEAGGYTF
d_gene: TRBD2; len: 15; abundance: NA; j_gene: TRBJ2-2; v_gene: TRBV7-8; CDR3nt: TGTGCCAGCAGCTCGGGAGGACGGGAGACCGGGGAGCTGTTTTTT; CDR3aa: CASSSGGRETGELFF
d_gene: NA; len: 16; abundance: NA; j_gene: TRBJ1-3; v_gene: TRBV7-8; CDR3nt: TGTGCCAGCACCCAGAGGGTCCCGGGCCGGGGAAACACCATATATTTT; CDR3aa: CASTQRVPGRGNTIYF
d_gene: TRBD2; len: 15; abundance: NA; j_gene: TRBJ2-7; v_gene: TRBV7-2; CDR3nt: TGTGCCAGCAGCTTCCAGGGACTAGCGACCTACGAGCAGTACTTC; CDR3aa: CASSFQGLATYEQYF
d_gene: NA; len: 11; abundance: NA; j_gene: TRBJ1-5; v_gene: TRBV6-1; CDR3nt: TGTGCCAGCAATGCGGACACGGATCAGCATTTT; CDR3aa: CASNADTDQHF
d_gene: NA; len: 14; abundance: NA; j_gene: TRBJ2-7; v_gene: TRBV5-1; CDR3nt: TGCGCCAGCAGCTTGGGGCCTAGAAGTTACGAGCAGTACTTC; CDR3aa: CASSLGPRSYEQYF
d_gene: TRBD2; len: 15; abundance: NA; j_gene: TRBJ2-1; v_gene: TRBV7-9; CDR3nt: TGTGCCAGCAGCTTACGGAGCGGGAGCAGCAATGAGCAGTTCTTC; CDR3aa: CASSLRSGSSNEQFF
d_gene: NA; len: 15; abundance: NA; j_gene: TRBJ1-6; v_gene: TRBV28; CDR3nt: TGTGCCAGCAGGCCAACAGGGACCTATAATTCACCCCTCCACTTT; CDR3aa: CASRPTGTYNSPLHF
d_gene: NA; len: 12; abundance: NA; j_gene: TRBJ1-4; v_gene: TRBV6-1; CDR3nt: TGTGCCAGCAGTGAAAGACGGTCGAAACTGTTTTTT; CDR3aa: CASSERRSKLFF
d_gene: NA; len: 14; abundance: few; j_gene: TRBJ1-5; v_gene: TRBV6-5; CDR3nt: TGTGCCAGCAGTCCTAGGCCGGGTAGTCAGCCCCAGCATTTT; CDR3aa: CASSPRPGSQPQHF
d_gene: TRBD2; len: 17; abundance: NA; j_gene: TRBJ2-1; v_gene: TRBV7-2; CDR3nt: TGTGCCAGCAGCTTACTGGGACTATTAGAAACCTACAATGAGCAGTTCTTC; CDR3aa: CASSLLGLLETYNEQFF
d_gene: NA; len: 13; abundance: NA; j_gene: TRBJ2-1; v_gene: TRBV5-4; CDR3nt: TGTGCCAGCAGCCAGCGACTCGGCGAAGGGCAGTTCTTC; CDR3aa: CASSQRLGEGQFF
d_gene: NA; len: 13; abundance: NA; j_gene: TRBJ2-7; v_gene: TRBV28; CDR3nt: TGTGCCAGCAGAACGGGACGGCTCTACGAGCAGTACTTC; CDR3aa: CASRTGRLYEQYF
d_gene: TRBD2; len: 14; abundance: NA; j_gene: TRBJ2-7; v_gene: TRBV23-1; CDR3nt: TGCGCCAGCAGTCATTCTAAAACACCGGGACTAGATTACTTC; CDR3aa: CASSHSKTPGLDYF
d_gene: NA; len: 12; abundance: once; j_gene: TRBJ2-3; v_gene: TRBV5-1; CDR3nt: TGCGCCAGCAGCTTGGAAAGTGGGACGCAGTATTTT; CDR3aa: CASSLESGTQYF
d_gene: TRBD2; len: 15; abundance: NA; j_gene: TRBJ2-1; v_gene: TRBV11-3; CDR3nt: TGTGCCAGCAGCTTAGACGCAGCGGGGGATGGTGAGCAGTTCTTC; CDR3aa: CASSLDAAGDGEQFF
d_gene: NA; len: 13; abundance: NA; j_gene: TRBJ1-2; v_gene: TRBV6-6; CDR3nt: TGTGCCAGCAGGATCGGGGGAGGGTTTGGCTACACCTTC; CDR3aa: CASRIGGGFGYTF
d_gene: NA; len: 14; abundance: NA; j_gene: TRBJ1-3; v_gene: TRBV7-2; CDR3nt: TGTGCCAGCAGCAGGACTGGGACAGGAAACACCATATATTTT; CDR3aa: CASSRTGTGNTIYF
d_gene: NA; len: 18; abundance: NA; j_gene: TRBJ2-6; v_gene: TRBV30; CDR3nt: TGTGCCTGGAGTGTACTCGGGGGTGAAATTGCTGGGGCCAACGTCCTGACTTTC; CDR3aa: CAWSVLGGEIAGANVLTF
d_gene: TRBD1; len: 17; abundance: NA; j_gene: TRBJ2-2; v_gene: TRBV7-9; CDR3nt: TGTGCCAGCAGCTCCCGATCCAGGGGGCTAGGCGCCGGGGAGCTGTTTTTT; CDR3aa: CASSSRSRGLGAGELFF
d_gene: NA; len: 14; abundance: NA; j_gene: TRBJ2-7; v_gene: TRBV9; CDR3nt: TGTGCCAGCACCCCAGCGGGCTCCACCTACGAGCAGTACTTC; CDR3aa: CASTPAGSTYEQYF
d_gene: NA; len: 14; abundance: NA; j_gene: TRBJ1-1; v_gene: TRBV5-6; CDR3nt: TGTGCCAGCAGCTTGGCGGTGCTTTACACTGAAGCTTTCTTT; CDR3aa: CASSLAVLYTEAFF
d_gene: NA; len: 16; abundance: NA; j_gene: TRBJ2-2; v_gene: TRBV27; CDR3nt: TGTGCCAGCAGGCCGGCGAACGGACAGATAACCGGGGAGCTGTTTTTT; CDR3aa: CASRPANGQITGELFF
d_gene: NA; len: 14; abundance: once; j_gene: TRBJ2-2; v_gene: TRBV9; CDR3nt: TGTGCCAGCAGCGTGCAATCGGGGACCGGGGAGCTGTTTTTT; CDR3aa: CASSVQSGTGELFF
d_gene: NA; len: 13; abundance: once; j_gene: TRBJ2-2; v_gene: TRBV5-1; CDR3nt: TGCGCCAGCAGCTCCCCCAGCACCGGGGAGCTGTTTTTT; CDR3aa: CASSSPSTGELFF
d_gene: NA; len: 14; abundance: once; j_gene: TRBJ1-1; v_gene: TRBV5-1; CDR3nt: TGCGCCAGCAGCTTTCCGGGCGCGGGAACTGAAGCTTTCTTT; CDR3aa: CASSFPGAGTEAFF
d_gene: NA; len: 14; abundance: NA; j_gene: TRBJ2-2; v_gene: TRBV11-2; CDR3nt: TGTGCCAGCAGCCTACTCCCGAACACCGGGGAGCTGTTTTTT; CDR3aa: CASSLLPNTGELFF
d_gene: TRBD1; len: 16; abundance: NA; j_gene: TRBJ2-3; v_gene: TRBV2; CDR3nt: TGTGCCAGCAGTCCCACGGGACAGGGGAGCACAGATACGCAGTATTTT; CDR3aa: CASSPTGQGSTDTQYF
d_gene: TRBD1; len: 13; abundance: NA; j_gene: TRBJ1-5; v_gene: TRBV19; CDR3nt: TGTGCCAGTAGTACAGGGGGTGGTCAGCCCCAGCATTTT; CDR3aa: CASSTGGGQPQHF
d_gene: TRBD1; len: 17; abundance: few; j_gene: TRBJ1-5; v_gene: TRBV7-9; CDR3nt: TGTGCCAGCAGCTTTGGGACGGGGACAGGGGGCTCGTTGCCCCAGCATTTT; CDR3aa: CASSFGTGTGGSLPQHF
d_gene: TRBD1; len: 15; abundance: NA; j_gene: TRBJ1-2; v_gene: TRBV14; CDR3nt: TGTGCCAGCAGCCCTCGGACAGGGCCGAACTATGGCTACACCTTC; CDR3aa: CASSPRTGPNYGYTF